This is a list of T cell receptor beta chains from one sample in a study of T cell changes during pregnancy in multiple sclerosis. Data came from immunoSEQ multiplex PCR; TCRdb stores just in-frame clones and leaves some out. The data hold tens of thousands of clones, with around 93% observed a single time. The source was peripheral blood, collected in the second trimester of pregnancy. These receptors were collected from a female donor with multiple sclerosis, enrolled in a pregnancy study. Both conserved end residues are part of each CDR3. The order of the fields is clone size, V gene, D gene, J gene, CDR3 DNA, CDR3 protein. The D gene is left open where the match is weak. Part of the rows lack a size; the others show once, few, many or a class for expanded clones.

.	TRBV4-1	TRBD1	TRBJ1-4	TGCGCCAGCAGCCAATTTGCGGAGGGGGCGGGTGAAAAACTGTTTTTT	CASSQFAEGAGEKLFF
.	TRBV15	TRBD1	TRBJ2-7	TGTGCCACCAGACCCTGGACAGGGAGTTATGAGCAGTACTTC	CATRPWTGSYEQYF
.	TRBV7-3	.	TRBJ2-1	TGTGCCAGCAGCGACGGAGGAGGAGTCTACAATGAGCAGTTCTTC	CASSDGGGVYNEQFF
.	TRBV13	.	TRBJ2-7	TGTGCCAGCAGCTCGTCCTACGAGCAGTACTTC	CASSSSYEQYF
.	TRBV6-1	.	TRBJ1-2	TGTGCCAGCAGTAATACACCGGGACTAAGAGATGGCTACACCTTC	CASSNTPGLRDGYTF
few	TRBV2	TRBD1	TRBJ1-2	TGTGCCAGCAGCTTGGGGCAGGGGGCAGGAGGCTACACCTTC	CASSLGQGAGGYTF
.	TRBV30	.	TRBJ2-7	TGTGCCTGCTCCGGGACACGGATCTACGAGCAGTACTTC	CACSGTRIYEQYF
.	TRBV5-5	TRBD1	TRBJ1-1	TGTGCCAGCAGCATGCCCGGGACAGGAAAGATTGAAGCTTTCTTT	CASSMPGTGKIEAFF
.	TRBV5-1	.	TRBJ2-5	TGCGCCAGCAGCGGCATCCGGGGGAATAGCGTGAAAGAGACCCAGTACTTC	CASSGIRGNSVKETQYF
.	TRBV13	TRBD2	TRBJ2-7	TGTGCCAGCAGCTCCGGGACTAGCGGGACCTACGAGCAGTACTTC	CASSSGTSGTYEQYF
.	TRBV11-2	.	TRBJ1-3	TGTGCCAGCAGCTTAGACAGGCTCTCTGGAAACACCATATATTTT	CASSLDRLSGNTIYF
.	TRBV19	TRBD2	TRBJ2-2	TGTGCCAGTAGTATAATCGTTAGCGGGGGCTTCACCGGGGAGCTGTTTTTT	CASSIIVSGGFTGELFF
.	TRBV19	.	TRBJ2-7	TGTGCCAGCACCCCAGGGGGACTTGGAAGCTACGAGCAGTACTTC	CASTPGGLGSYEQYF
once	TRBV4-1	.	TRBJ2-2	TGCGCCAGCAGCCAGACAGGTTCGAACACCGGGGAGCTGTTTTTT	CASSQTGSNTGELFF
.	TRBV27	.	TRBJ2-7	TGTGCCAGCACCTCAACAGGGTACGAGCAGTACTTC	CASTSTGYEQYF
.	TRBV19	TRBD2	TRBJ2-1	TGTGCCAGTAGTGACTCGGGGGGGGTTGAGCAGTTCTTC	CASSDSGGVEQFF
.	TRBV4-2	TRBD1	TRBJ2-3	TGTGCCAGCAGCCACCGCGCCGGGACAGGTTCGGATACGCAGTATTTT	CASSHRAGTGSDTQYF
.	TRBV11-1	.	TRBJ2-2	TGTGCCAGCAGCTCCGGCGGCACAGGGTTCCCCGGGGAGCTGTTTTTT	CASSSGGTGFPGELFF
.	TRBV19	TRBD1	TRBJ2-1	TGTGCCAGTAAAGGTCAGGGGGCCGGCAATGAGCAGTTCTTC	CASKGQGAGNEQFF
.	TRBV6-6	TRBD1	TRBJ2-7	TGTGCCAGCAGTCAATCACCGGGACAGGGGAGCGACGAGCAGTACTTC	CASSQSPGQGSDEQYF
.	TRBV4-1	.	TRBJ2-1	TGCGCCAGCAGCCAATGGGTCGGGGATGAGCAGTTCTTC	CASSQWVGDEQFF
.	TRBV19	.	TRBJ2-7	TGTGCCAGTAGTTTCGCCGGGACTGCGTCCTACGAGCAGTACTTC	CASSFAGTASYEQYF
.	TRBV25-1	.	TRBJ2-2	TGTGCCAGCAGTGAATATGGCCAACCCGGGGAGCTGTTTTTT	CASSEYGQPGELFF
once	TRBV28	TRBD1	TRBJ1-2	TGTGCCAGCAGTTTGACGGGACAGGGGTCTTTGCGTGGCTACACCTTC	CASSLTGQGSLRGYTF
.	TRBV7-2	TRBD1	TRBJ1-3	TGTGCCAGCAGCAAGGACAGGGGGCGAGGAAACACCATATATTTT	CASSKDRGRGNTIYF
.	TRBV7-3	.	TRBJ2-7	TGTGCCAGCAGCCTCACAAGCGCTTACGAGCAGTACTTC	CASSLTSAYEQYF
.	TRBV27	TRBD1	TRBJ1-6	TGTGCCAGCAGTTACGGACAGGGGCTACCCCTCCACTTT	CASSYGQGLPLHF
.	TRBV6-1	.	TRBJ2-7	TGTGCCAGCAGTGAGAGGTCAGGTACTACAGGGTCCTACGAGCAGTACTTC	CASSERSGTTGSYEQYF
.	TRBV18	.	TRBJ2-6	TGTGCCAGCTCACCGCGGCAGGGGAGGGTAGGGGCCAACGTCCTGACTTTC	CASSPRQGRVGANVLTF
few	TRBV30	TRBD1	TRBJ1-1	TGTGCCTGGAGTGTCGGGACAGGGGGGGATGAAGCTTTCTTT	CAWSVGTGGDEAFF
.	TRBV19	TRBD1	TRBJ2-7	TGTGCCAGTAGCGCCCGGACAGGGACGTACGAGCAGTACTTC	CASSARTGTYEQYF
.	TRBV6-4	.	TRBJ2-1	TGTGCCAGCAGCCCGGTCCCCGGGGGGCAGCGCGTCAATGAGCAGTTCTTC	CASSPVPGGQRVNEQFF
.	TRBV7-2	.	TRBJ2-5	TGTGCCAGCAGCCTGTACAGGGTTTCAAAAGAGACCCAGTACTTC	CASSLYRVSKETQYF
.	TRBV14	.	TRBJ2-3	TGTGCCAGCAGCCCTAGGCGCACAGATACGCAGTATTTT	CASSPRRTDTQYF
.	TRBV2	TRBD1	TRBJ2-5	TGTGCCAGCAGGGACAGGGGAGGCGAGACCCAGTACTTC	CASRDRGGETQYF
.	TRBV11-2	TRBD2	TRBJ2-5	TGTGCCAGCAAGGTCGAGCGGGGGTGGTGGGAGACCCAGTACTTC	CASKVERGWWETQYF
.	TRBV19	.	TRBJ1-3	TGTGCCAGTGGGGCGGCCGTAACCTCTGGAAACACCATATATTTT	CASGAAVTSGNTIYF
.	TRBV7-2	TRBD1	TRBJ2-7	TGTGCCAGCAGCTCCCAAGACAGGGCGGTGAGTGAGCAGTACTTC	CASSSQDRAVSEQYF
.	TRBV9	TRBD2	TRBJ2-1	TGTGCCAGCAGCATCGCTAGCGGGGGGGCCATTTATGAGCAGTTCTTC	CASSIASGGAIYEQFF
once	TRBV29-1	.	TRBJ2-7	TGCAGCGTTCCCCCCAGGGACTACGAGCAGTACTTC	CSVPPRDYEQYF
.	TRBV27	.	TRBJ2-6	TGTGCCAGCAGTTTTAGGGGTCCGGGCAGTTCTGGGGCCAACGTCCTGACTTTC	CASSFRGPGSSGANVLTF
.	TRBV5-1	.	TRBJ1-2	TGCGCCAGCAGCTCCCCGGACGGGGAACGGGGCTACACCTTC	CASSSPDGERGYTF
.	TRBV2	.	TRBJ1-3	TGTGCCACCAGCGGTTGGGGAGCCTCTGGAAACACCATATATTTT	CATSGWGASGNTIYF
.	TRBV10-3	TRBD2	TRBJ2-3	TGTGCCACCGTTCGGACTAGCGGGAGTGAAGATACGCAGTATTTT	CATVRTSGSEDTQYF
.	TRBV27	.	TRBJ1-2	TGTGCCAGCAGCCCTGGACAGAACTATGGCTACACCTTC	CASSPGQNYGYTF
.	TRBV2	TRBD2	TRBJ2-2	TGTGCCAGCAGCCAGACTAGCGGGGAACTCACCGGGGAGCTGTTTTTT	CASSQTSGELTGELFF
.	TRBV2	.	TRBJ1-3	TGTGCCAGCAGTGAAGCGCGACCGGGGGGAAACACCATATATTTT	CASSEARPGGNTIYF
.	TRBV7-3	.	TRBJ2-1	TGTGCCAGCAGCCCTCTTACCGGGAATGAGCAGTTCTTC	CASSPLTGNEQFF
few	TRBV9	TRBD2	TRBJ2-7	TGTGCCAGCAGCGTAGGTTTGGGGGGGTACACGGAGCAGTACTTC	CASSVGLGGYTEQYF
.	TRBV29-1	TRBD1	TRBJ2-1	TGCAGCATCCCCGGGACAGGGATCCACAATGAGCAGTTCTTC	CSIPGTGIHNEQFF
once	TRBV2	.	TRBJ2-5	TGTGCCAGCAGTCGGGGGCAAGAGACCCAGTACTTC	CASSRGQETQYF
.	TRBV30	TRBD1	TRBJ1-1	TGTGCCTGTAGCAAAGGGACAGCTAACACTGAAGCTTTCTTT	CACSKGTANTEAFF
.	TRBV4-2	.	TRBJ2-1	TGTGCCAGCAGCCAAGATCGGGGGGCAGGGGAGCAGTTCTTC	CASSQDRGAGEQFF
once	TRBV11-3	TRBD1	TRBJ2-3	TGTGCCAGCAGCATAGGACAGGGGGCGCGAGATACGCAGTATTTT	CASSIGQGARDTQYF
.	TRBV6-1	.	TRBJ2-1	TGTGCCAGCAGTGAAGCTGGGGCGGGGTACTACAATGAGCAGTTCTTC	CASSEAGAGYYNEQFF
.	TRBV5-8	.	TRBJ1-1	TGTGCCAGCAGCTTGGCCTGGGGGGGCCCACCCGGCGACACTGAAGCTTTCTTT	CASSLAWGGPPGDTEAFF
.	TRBV27	.	TRBJ1-5	TGTGCCAGCAGTCCCTTGGGCCCTAGCGAGCCCCAGCATTTT	CASSPLGPSEPQHF
.	TRBV27	TRBD1	TRBJ2-7	TGTGCCAGCAGTTTTACCCGACAGGGGATCTACGAGCAGTACTTC	CASSFTRQGIYEQYF
.	TRBV5-1	TRBD1	TRBJ2-7	TGCGCCAGCAGCTCCTTAGACAGGGGGCATTCGGTCGAGCAGTACTTC	CASSSLDRGHSVEQYF
.	TRBV5-6	TRBD1	TRBJ1-1	TGTGCCAGCAGCTTCGGGACAGGTAACACTGAAGCTTTCTTT	CASSFGTGNTEAFF